One sample yielded the 16 T cell receptor beta chains listed below, sequenced in a study of cytomegalovirus exposure and HLA in healthy donors. Sequencing was performed with immunoSEQ multiplex PCR; in TCRdb, only in-frame clones are kept and a portion is missing. This sample has approximately 120,000 clones, with 88% found just once. The sample consisted of PBMCs. These receptors were taken from a woman aged 18-29 years in good health and CMV-seronegative.

The rearrangement joins TRBV29-1 to TRBJ1-1; weak D call: TRBD1 (5 bases). Trimming pared 1 base from V and 4 bases from J, leaving 10 bases between. CDR3 size: 13 residues. Germline CDR1 SQVTM, CDR2 ANQGSEA. DNA for the CDR3: TGCAGCGTTGAAGGTCAGGGATTCACTGAAGCTTTCTTT. This sequence encodes CSVEGQGFTEAFF.

This chain uses TRBV27 with TRBJ2-3; maybe TRBD2 (6 bases). Looked up from germline, CDR1 is MNHEY and CDR2 is SMNVEV (reference sequence). The CDR3 is 15 amino acids. Trimming shortened V by 5 bases and J by 2 bases, and 14 bases separated the two germline ends. This CDR3 is CASSPQRAPTDTQYF. CDR3 DNA: TGTGCCAGCAGTCCCCAGCGGGCCCCCACAGATACGCAGTATTTT.

The V gene is TRBV6-1, the J gene TRBJ2-3; D may be TRBD1 (5 bases). CDR3 length: 17 amino acids. Trimming pared 2 bases from V and 0 bases from J, leaving 15 bases between. Germline CDR1 MNHNS, CDR2 SASEGT. The CDR3 region is CASSEPQLGLSTDTQYF. In DNA, the CDR3 is TGTGCCAGCAGTGAACCCCAACTGGGGCTTAGCACAGATACGCAGTATTTT.

The chain carries TRBV28 and TRBJ2-7; 7 bases fit TRBD1. The CDR3 loop spans 13 amino acids. Germline assignment: CDR1 MDHEN and CDR2 SYDVKM. With 6 bases clipped from V and 3 bases from J, the junction kept 5 bases outside the gene matches. CDR3 amino acids: CASSSGGDYEQYF. The CDR3 coding sequence is TGTGCCAGCAGCTCAGGGGGAGACTACGAGCAGTACTTC.

V and J are TRBV7-9 and TRBJ1-4, with 10 bases fitting TRBD1. With 7 bases clipped from V and 6 bases from J, the junction kept 5 bases outside the gene matches. Germline V gene data show CDR1 as SEHNR and CDR2 as FQNEAQ (reference sequence). The CDR3 is 14 amino acids. CDR3 DNA: TGTGCCAGCAATCCGGGACAGGGGTATGAAAAACTGTTTTTT. Its protein is CASNPGQGYEKLFF.

The V gene is TRBV2, the J gene TRBJ2-1; perhaps TRBD2 as D (6 bases). The CDR3 is 16 amino acids. CDR1 and CDR2 from the germline V gene are SNHLY and FYNNEI. Trimming shortened V by 3 bases and J by 4 bases, and 16 bases separated the two germline ends. This CDR3 reads CASSDPRAGLYNEQFF. In nucleotides, the CDR3 is TGTGCCAGCAGTGACCCCCGGGCGGGGCTATACAATGAGCAGTTCTTC. The full variable domain, rest sourced from reference TRBV2 and TRBJ2-1, is EPEVTQTPSHQVTQMGQEVILRCVPISNHLYFYWYRQILGQKVEFLVSFYNNEISEKSEIFDDQFSVERPDGSNFTLKIRSTKLEDSAMYFCASSDPRAGLYNEQFFGPGTRLTVL.

A single count supports this clone. This chain links TRBV2 with TRBJ1-2; D gene uncertain. Trimming removed 2 bases from V and 5 bases from J, with 9 bases in between. CDR3 size: 13 residues. Germline CDR1 reads SNHLY; CDR2 reads FYNNEI. The CDR3 sequence is CASSENRQYGYTF. CDR3 coding DNA: TGTGCCAGCAGTGAAAACAGACAATATGGCTACACCTTC.

This clone was seen only a few times. This rearrangement joins TRBV19 to TRBJ2-7; no reliable D call. Germline-derived CDR1 and CDR2 are LNHDA and SQIVND (reference sequence). V was clipped by 1 base and J by 6 bases, with 10 bases between them. This CDR3 contains 13 residues. The CDR3 protein is CASSIGRMSEQYF. The CDR3 DNA follows: TGTGCCAGTAGTATAGGTCGAATGAGCGAGCAGTACTTC. Full variable domain (rest looked up from reference TRBV19 and TRBJ2-7): DGGITQSPKYLFRKEGQNVTLSCEQNLNHDAMYWYRQDPGQGLRLIYYSQIVNDFQKGDIAEGYSVSREKKESFPLTVTSAQKNPTAFYLCASSIGRMSEQYFGPGTRLTVT.

This clone was recorded once. J is TRBJ2-7 and V is TRBV28, with 8 bases identical to TRBD2. The CDR3 is made up of 13 amino acids. Per the germline V gene, CDR1 is MDHEN and CDR2 is SYDVKM. The ends lost 6 bases at V and 4 bases at J; junction bases unmatched: 5. The CDR3 is CASSRGGAYEQYF. The CDR3 bases are TGTGCCAGCAGCCGGGGGGGGGCTTACGAGCAGTACTTC.

The V gene is TRBV9, the J gene TRBJ2-3; D perhaps matches TRBD2 (5 bases). The CDR3 runs 12 residues. The germline V gene has CDR1 SGDLS and CDR2 YYNGEE. V was cut by 3 bases and J by 5 bases, with 7 bases left in between. The CDR3 DNA reads as TGTGCCAGCAGCGCCGCGGGAGATACGCAGTATTTT. Translated: CASSAAGDTQYF.

This chain joins TRBV5-6 and TRBJ2-3; TRBD2 matches at 10 bases. CDR3 size: 14 residues. CDR1 and CDR2 from the germline V gene are SGHDT and YYEEEE. With 1 base clipped from V and 5 bases from J, the junction kept 1 base outside the gene matches. The CDR3 DNA sequence: TGTGCCAGCAGCTTGCTAGCGGGAGAAGATACGCAGTATTTT. It is translated as CASSLLAGEDTQYF.

The chain carries TRBV9 and TRBJ1-2; 7 bases line up with TRBD1. This CDR3 is built from 14 residues. V trimming: 2 bases; J trimming: 2 bases; junction bases outside the gene matches: 3. Germline CDR1 and CDR2: SGDLS and YYNGEE. CDR3 sequence (DNA): TGTGCCAGCAGCGTCCAGGGACAGAACTATGGCTACACCTTC. Protein: CASSVQGQNYGYTF.

The J gene is TRBJ1-5, the V gene TRBV15, with 8 bases aligning to TRBD1. Germline CDR1 and CDR2: LNHNV and YYDKDF (reference sequence). The CDR3 totals 17 residues. The V segment lost 1 base and the J segment 6 bases; nucleotides outside the gene matches: 11. CDR3 sequence: CATSRGWGTGRVQPQHF. The CDR3, as DNA: TGTGCCACCAGCAGAGGCTGGGGGACAGGACGGGTTCAGCCCCAGCATTTT. Full variable domain (missing parts from reference TRBV15 and TRBJ1-5): DAMVIQNPRYQVTQFGKPVTLSCSQTLNHNVMYWYQQKSSQAPKLLFHYYDKDFNNEADTPDNFQSRRPNTSFCFLDIRSPGLGDTAMYLCATSRGWGTGRVQPQHFGDGTRLSIL.

The chain joins TRBV6-6 to TRBJ2-1; TRBD2 matches at 16 bases. Germline CDR1 and CDR2: MNHNY and SVGAGI (reference sequence). This CDR3 has 16 amino acids. The J segment lost 10 bases and the V segment lost 3 bases, leaving 6 bases of the junction unmatched. CDR3 DNA sequence: TGTGCCAGCAGTTATTCTGGGACTAGCGGGGGGGGAGAGCAGTTCTTC. Amino acids: CASSYSGTSGGGEQFF.

The gene calls are TRBV19 and TRBJ1-1; 10 nucleotides line up with TRBD1. Germline loops: CDR1 LNHDA, CDR2 SQIVND (reference sequence). J gave up 3 bases and V 7 bases, and 8 bases lay outside the gene matches. CDR3 length: 15 amino acids. The CDR3 region has the DNA TGTGCCAGTACCCGTGACAGGGGGCGCGACACTGAAGCTTTCTTT. It specifies CASTRDRGRDTEAFF.

The chain is built from TRBV5-6 and TRBJ1-2; possible D gene TRBD1, 5 bases. The length of the CDR3 is 14 residues. Trimming shortened V by 0 bases and J by 7 bases, and 13 bases separated the two germline ends. CDR1 and CDR2 from the germline V gene are SGHDT and YYEEEE. CDR3 loop: CASSLAQGTGGYTF. The CDR3 coding sequence is TGTGCCAGCAGCTTGGCCCAGGGAACAGGTGGCTACACCTTC.